This T cell receptor (beta chain) is drawn from a study of blood T cell repertoires in COVID-19. Study-level information: Acute and convalescent COVID-19 samples came from the United States, Italy and Spain.

CDR1 is KGHDR, CDR2 SFDVKD, per germline. CDR3 length: 13 residues. Trimming pared 0 bases from V and 6 bases from J, leaving 7 bases between. Method: immunoSEQ multiplex PCR; TCRdb's copy keeps in-frame clones and lacks some. Of around 50,000 clones listed, 75% to 85% are singletons. Sequences were obtained from peripheral blood. This TCR was sampled from a man aged 40-50 years with acute or convalescent COVID-19. This chain uses TRBV24-1 with TRBJ2-5; possible D gene TRBD1, 6 bases. The CDR3 protein is CATSDLQGQTQYF. DNA of the CDR3: TGTGCCACCAGTGATTTGCAGGGGCAGACCCAGTACTTC.